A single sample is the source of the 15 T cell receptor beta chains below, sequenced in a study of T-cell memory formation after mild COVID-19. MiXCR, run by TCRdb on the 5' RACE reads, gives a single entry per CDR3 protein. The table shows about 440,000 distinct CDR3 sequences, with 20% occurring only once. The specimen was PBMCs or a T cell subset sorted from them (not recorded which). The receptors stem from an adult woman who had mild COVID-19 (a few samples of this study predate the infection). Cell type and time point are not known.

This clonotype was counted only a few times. The CDR3 DNA reads as TGTGCCAGCAGCGGAGGGGGCGGCACTCGGAGCAATCAGCCCCAGCATTTT. Translation: CASSGGGGTRSNQPQHF. V usage is TRBV6-6 and J usage is TRBJ1-5, with TRBD1 matching over 7 bases. V shed 6 bases and J 1 base; nucleotides not matched to a gene: 12. This CDR3 region has 17 residues. Germline CDR1 MNHNY, CDR2 SVGAGI (reference sequence).

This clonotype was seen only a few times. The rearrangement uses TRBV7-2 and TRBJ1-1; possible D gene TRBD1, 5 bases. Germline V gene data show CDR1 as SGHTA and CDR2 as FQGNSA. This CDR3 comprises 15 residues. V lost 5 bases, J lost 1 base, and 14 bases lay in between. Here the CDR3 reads CASSTRAGENTEAFF. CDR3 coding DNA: TGTGCCAGCAGCACAAGAGCGGGGGAGAACACTGAAGCTTTCTTT.

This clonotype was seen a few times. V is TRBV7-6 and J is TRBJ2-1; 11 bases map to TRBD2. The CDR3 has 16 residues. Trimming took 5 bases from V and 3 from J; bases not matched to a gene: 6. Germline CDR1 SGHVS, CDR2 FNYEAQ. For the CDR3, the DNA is TGTGCCAGCAGCCAGACTAGCGGGAAAAACTACAATGAGCAGTTCTTC. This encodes CASSQTSGKNYNEQFF.

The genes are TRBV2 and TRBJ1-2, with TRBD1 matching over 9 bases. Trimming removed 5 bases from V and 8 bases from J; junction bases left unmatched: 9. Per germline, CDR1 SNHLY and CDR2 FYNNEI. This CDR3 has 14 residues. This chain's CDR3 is CASSTTGGFEGYTF. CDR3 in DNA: TGTGCCAGCAGTACGACAGGGGGATTCGAAGGCTACACCTTC.

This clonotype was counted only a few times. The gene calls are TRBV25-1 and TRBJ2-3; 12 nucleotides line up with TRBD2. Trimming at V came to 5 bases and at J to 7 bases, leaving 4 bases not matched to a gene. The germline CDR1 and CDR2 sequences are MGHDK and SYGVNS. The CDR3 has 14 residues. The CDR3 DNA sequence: TGTGCCAGCAGTAGACTAGCGGGAGCGAATACGCAGTATTTT. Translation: CASSRLAGANTQYF.

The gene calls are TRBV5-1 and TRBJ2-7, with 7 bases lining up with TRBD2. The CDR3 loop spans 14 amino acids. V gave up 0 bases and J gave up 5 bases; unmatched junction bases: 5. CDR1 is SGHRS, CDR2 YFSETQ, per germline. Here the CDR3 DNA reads TGCGCCAGCAGCTTGGACGGGGGGACCCACGAGCAGTACTTC. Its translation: CASSLDGGTHEQYF.

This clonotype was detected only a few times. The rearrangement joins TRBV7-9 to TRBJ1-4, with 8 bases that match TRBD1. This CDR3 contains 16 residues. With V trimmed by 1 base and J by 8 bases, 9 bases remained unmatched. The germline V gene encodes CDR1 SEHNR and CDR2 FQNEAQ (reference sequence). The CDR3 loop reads CASSLDSDRDGEKLFF. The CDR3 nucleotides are TGTGCCAGCAGCTTAGATTCGGACAGGGACGGAGAAAAACTGTTTTTT.

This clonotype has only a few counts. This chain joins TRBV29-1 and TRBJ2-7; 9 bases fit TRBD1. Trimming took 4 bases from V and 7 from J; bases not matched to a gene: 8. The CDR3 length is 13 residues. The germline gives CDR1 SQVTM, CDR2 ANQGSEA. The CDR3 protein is CSVAPGQGMEQYF. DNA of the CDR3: TGCAGCGTTGCACCGGGACAGGGAATGGAGCAGTACTTC.

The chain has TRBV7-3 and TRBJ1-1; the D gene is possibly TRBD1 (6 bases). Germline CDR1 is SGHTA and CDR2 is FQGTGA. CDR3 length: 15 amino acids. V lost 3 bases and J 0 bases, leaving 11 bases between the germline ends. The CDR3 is CASSFTGWMNTEAFF. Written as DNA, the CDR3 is TGTGCCAGCAGCTTTACAGGGTGGATGAACACTGAAGCTTTCTTT.

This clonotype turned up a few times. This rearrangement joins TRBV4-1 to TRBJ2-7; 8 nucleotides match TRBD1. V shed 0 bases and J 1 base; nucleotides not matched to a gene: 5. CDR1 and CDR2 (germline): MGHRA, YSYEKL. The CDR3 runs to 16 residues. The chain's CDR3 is CASSQETTGGSYEQYF. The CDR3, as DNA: TGCGCCAGCAGCCAAGAGACAACAGGGGGTTCCTACGAGCAGTACTTC.

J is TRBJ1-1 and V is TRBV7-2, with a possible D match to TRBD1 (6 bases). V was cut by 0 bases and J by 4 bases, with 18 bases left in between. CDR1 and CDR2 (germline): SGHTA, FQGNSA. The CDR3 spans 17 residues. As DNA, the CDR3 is TGTGCCAGCAGCTTAGCGCTCGGGTTGGGAGGGGGCACTGAAGCTTTCTTT. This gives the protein CASSLALGLGGGTEAFF. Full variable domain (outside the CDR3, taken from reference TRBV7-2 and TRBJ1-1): GAGVSQSPSNKVTEKGKDVELRCDPISGHTALYWYRQSLGQGLEFLIYFQGNSAPDKSGLPSDRFSAERTGGSVSTLTIQRTQQEDSAVYLCASSLALGLGGGTEAFFGQGTRLTVV.

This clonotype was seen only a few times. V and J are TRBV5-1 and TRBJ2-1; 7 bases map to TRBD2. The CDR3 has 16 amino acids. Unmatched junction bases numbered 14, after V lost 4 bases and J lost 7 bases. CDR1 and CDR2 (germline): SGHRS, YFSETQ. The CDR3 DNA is TGCGCCAGCAGCCCCTACGGCGGGAGCCCGGAGAATGAGCAGTTCTTC. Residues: CASSPYGGSPENEQFF. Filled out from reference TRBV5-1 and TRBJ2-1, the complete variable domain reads KAGVTQTPRYLIKTRGQQVTLSCSPISGHRSVSWYQQTPGQGLQFLFEYFSETQRNKGNFPGRFSGRQFSNSRSEMNVSTLELGDSALYLCASSPYGGSPENEQFFGPGTRLTVL.

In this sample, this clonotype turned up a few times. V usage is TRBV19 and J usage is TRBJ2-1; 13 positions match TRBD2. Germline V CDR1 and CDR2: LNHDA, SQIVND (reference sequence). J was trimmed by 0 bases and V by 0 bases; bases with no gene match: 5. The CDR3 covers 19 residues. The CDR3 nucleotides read TGTGCCAGTAGTATAGATCGGACTAGCGGGAGAAGCTCCTACAATGAGCAGTTCTTC. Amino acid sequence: CASSIDRTSGRSSYNEQFF.

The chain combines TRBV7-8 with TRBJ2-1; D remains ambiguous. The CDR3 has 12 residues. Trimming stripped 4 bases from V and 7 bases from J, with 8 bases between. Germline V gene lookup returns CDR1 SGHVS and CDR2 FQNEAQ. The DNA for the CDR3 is TGTGCCAGCAGCTGGGGTCCAAATGAGCAGTTCTTC. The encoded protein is CASSWGPNEQFF.

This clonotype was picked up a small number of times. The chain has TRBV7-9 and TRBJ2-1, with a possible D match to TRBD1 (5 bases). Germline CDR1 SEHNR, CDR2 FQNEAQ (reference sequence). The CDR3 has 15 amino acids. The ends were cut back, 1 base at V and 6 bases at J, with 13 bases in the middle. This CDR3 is CASSLGGEVFNEQFF. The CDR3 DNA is TGTGCCAGCAGCTTAGGGGGCGAGGTTTTCAATGAGCAGTTCTTC.